The entry below describes one TCR beta chain. Its antigen is unidentified. These data are taken from a study of breast tumors, draining lymph nodes, adjacent tissues. Study conclusions and caveats: Most tumor T cells seemingly derive from lymph node, then expand in tumor. That most tumor T cells come from lymph nodes remained unproven. Compared with lymph nodes, tumors were less diverse; compared with nontumor tissue, more.

TCRdb recomputed calls from the multiplex PCR reads with MiXCR, one row per CDR3 protein. The data contain about 89,000 distinct CDR3 sequences, over 25% of them seen just once; the ten biggest clones take up 8.1%. The CDR3 loop spans 15 amino acids. Trimming left V 4 bases short and J 6 bases short, with 15 bases between. The germline V gene has CDR1 SEHNR and CDR2 FQNEAQ (reference sequence). Samples came from axillary lymph nodes draining the breast cancer. The chain is built from TRBV7-9 and TRBJ2-2, with D tentatively TRBD2 (7 bases). This clonotype originated in a female donor with breast cancer. Some clones in this sample may be carry-over from other donors' samples. The specimen was axillary lymph node tissue. The CDR3 spells CASSSGGQWAGELFF. For the CDR3, the DNA is TGTGCCAGCAGCTCGGGAGGACAGTGGGCCGGGGAGCTGTTTTTT.